This TCR beta chain was sequenced during a study of cytomegalovirus exposure and HLA in healthy donors. Study information: Of around 410 genotyped donors, more than 75% grouped in the Caucasian-associated ancestry cluster. The study, taken as a whole, reports: One cluster of highly shared sequence variants probably arose as a sequencing artifact.

This clone was detected once. Its specificity is not known. A multiplex PCR was run with 60 Vbeta primers and 13 Jbeta primers. Authors' processing steps: A later analysis tallied some 80 million unique TCR beta chains, 8.5 million to 11 million of them shared. Measured with immunoSEQ multiplex PCR; TCRdb has only the in-frame clones, and not every one. V and J calls and clone size are as listed in that table; D and trimming were resolved from the DNA. The sample gives about 56,000 clones, around 85% of which show up once; around 1.5% is in the top ten. CDR1 is MNHEY, CDR2 SMNVEV, per germline (reference sequence). Trimming cost V 4 bases and J 4 bases, with 22 bases left between them. There are 17 residues in the CDR3.

The J gene is TRBJ2-5, the V gene TRBV27; D is uncertain. This TCR derives from a middle-aged man in good health and CMV-seronegative. What was sequenced was PBMCs. In DNA, the CDR3 is TGTGCCAGCAGTTGGGCAAGAGTACCGTCAACACCAGAGACCCAGTACTTC. This sequence encodes CASSWARVPSTPETQYF.